This record looks at one T cell receptor (beta chain) sequence and its context. This entry belongs to a study of shared clonotypes between healthy human individuals. Across the study: The study used three CD4 naive, three CD4 memory, two CD8 naive and one CD8 memory plate per donor.

Sequenced by immunoSEQ multiplex PCR; TCRdb stores in-frame clones only, minus some. The data contain 2 million to 2.5 million clones, 90% to 97% of them seen just once; the ten biggest clones take up about 0.13%. CDR1 is SEHNR and CDR2 is FQNEAQ in the germline V gene (reference sequence). V was shortened by 5 bases and J by 5 bases, with 18 bases between the two germline ends. This CDR3 is built from 15 residues. The specimen sequenced was naive CD4+ T cells sorted from blood. Documented subset: CD45RA+ positively selected. The V and J genes are TRBV7-9 and TRBJ2-5; D possibly corresponds to TRBD2 (5 bases). This clonotype was sampled from a young man in good health. The CDR3 is CASSLTGYRGETQYF. In nucleotides, the CDR3 is TGTGCCAGCAGCCTGACGGGCTACCGAGGGGAGACCCAGTACTTC.